This TCR beta chain originates from a study of breast tumors, draining lymph nodes, adjacent tissues. General study findings and limits: The lymph node origin of tumor T cells was framed as consistent with a hypothesis, not demonstrated. Tumors had less TCR diversity than lymph nodes, more than nontumor tissue.

Breast cancer patients provided tissue from their axillary draining lymph nodes. This clonotype was seen many times. The antigen is undetermined. The CDR3 runs to 14 residues. Trimming shortened V by 2 bases and J by 7 bases, and 12 bases separated the two germline ends. The germline CDR1 and CDR2 sequences are MNHEY and SVGAGI. TCRdb ran MiXCR on the multiplex PCR reads and lists one entry per CDR3 protein. The profile covers over 200,000 distinct CDR3 sequences, with roughly 32% appearing a single time and 1.4% taken by the ten largest. The J gene is TRBJ1-5, the V gene TRBV6-5; tentative D call: TRBD1 (6 bases). The TCR was taken from a female donor with breast cancer. Some clones in this sample may be carry-over from other donors' samples. The sequencing input was axillary lymph node tissue. DNA of the CDR3: TGTGCCAGCAGTTACCGCCCCGGGGGCCAGCCCCAGCATTTT. As protein: CASSYRPGGQPQHF.